The next 2 T cell receptor beta chains were all read from a single sample in a study of OX40 agonist ivuxolimab in advanced cancers. Libraries were prepared by immunoSEQ multiplex PCR; TCRdb keeps only in-frame clonotypes and omits some of them. The repertoire has 50,000 or so clones, 75% to 95% of them found once; the top ten carry around 9.3%. This specimen was CD4+ or CD8+ T cells sorted from blood, taken in a trial of the OX40 agonist ivuxolimab. Receptor source: an adult with an advanced solid tumor such as melanoma, head and neck, liver or kidney cancer.

V and J are TRBV5-1 and TRBJ2-1; D unresolved. Trimming left V 5 bases short and J 4 bases short, with 7 bases between. Germline V gene sequence: CDR1 SGHRS, CDR2 YFSETQ. There are 12 residues in the CDR3. The CDR3 DNA reads TGCGCCAGCAGTTTTCGTTACAATGAGCAGTTCTTC. It yields the protein CASSFRYNEQFF.

The V call is TRBV13, the J call TRBJ2-1, with 9 nucleotides matching TRBD1. Losses at the gene ends were 5 bases for V and 1 base for J; bases not matched to a gene: 3. Germline V gene sequence: CDR1 PRHDT, CDR2 FYEKMQ (reference sequence). The CDR3 has 15 residues. CDR3 nucleotides: TGTGCCAGCAGCCCGGGACAGGGTTCCTACAATGAGCAGTTCTTC. Its protein is CASSPGQGSYNEQFF.